This TCR beta chain was found in a study of T cell responses to AZD1222 COVID-19 vaccine. TCRdb's table, derived via immunoSEQ multiplex PCR, lists solely in-frame clones and lacks some. The table has about 130,000 clones, around 87% seen once. The CDR3 is made up of 16 amino acids. The germline V gene has CDR1 SSHAT and CDR2 FNYEAQ (reference sequence). The ends were cut back, 5 bases at V and 0 bases at J, with 16 bases in the middle. General study results and limits: Across spike, vaccine-associated CD4 TCRs were found, dominant at 160-218 and 743-854.

The table lists this clone with a count of one. Its antigen is undetermined. The V gene is TRBV7-7, the J gene TRBJ2-5; perhaps TRBD2 as D (6 bases). This specimen was peripheral blood, taken on day 0 of AZD1222 vaccination. The receptor was derived from an adult in good health. The CDR3 region has the DNA TGTGCCAGCAGCCCGACTGGCGGGGCTTACCAAGAGACCCAGTACTTC. Encoded protein: CASSPTGGAYQETQYF.